This is a list of T cell receptor beta chains from one sample in a study of blood T cell repertoires in COVID-19. Repertoires were generated with immunoSEQ multiplex PCR, while TCRdb's copy carries only in-frame clones and drops some. The sample records under 200,000 clones, 65% to 80% being singletons. The source material was peripheral blood. These TCRs come from a man aged 55-75 years with acute or convalescent COVID-19. Both conserved end residues are part of each CDR3. The D gene is left open where the match is weak. Clone size is not always given. Where it is, it says once, few, many or a class for expanded clones.

d_gene | j_gene | abundance | v_gene | CDR3aa | CDR3nt
. | TRBJ1-2 | . | TRBV6-2/TRBV6-3 | CASSYVSDYGYTF | TGTGCCAGCAGTTACGTTTCAGACTATGGCTACACCTTC
TRBD1 | TRBJ2-2 | few | TRBV5-1 | CASSPLPGQGSGELFF | TGCGCCAGCAGCCCCTTGCCGGGACAGGGGTCCGGGGAGCTGTTTTTT
TRBD1 | TRBJ1-2 | few | TRBV6-1 | CASSEEGGANYGYTF | TGTGCCAGCAGTGAAGAAGGGGGCGCAAACTATGGCTACACCTTC
TRBD2 | TRBJ2-2 | . | TRBV4-3 | CASSQDPGGGTGELFF | TGCGCCAGCAGCCAAGATCCCGGGGGAGGGACCGGGGAGCTGTTTTTT
TRBD2 | TRBJ2-1 | . | TRBV14 | CASSLQAGGYNEQFF | TGTGCCAGCAGCCTACAAGCGGGGGGGTACAATGAGCAGTTCTTC
. | TRBJ2-4 | few | TRBV2 | CASGSPSVKNIQYF | TGTGCCAGCGGTTCCCCTAGCGTCAAAAACATTCAGTACTTC
TRBD2 | TRBJ2-3 | . | TRBV14 | CASSLIAGGHPADTQYF | TGTGCCAGCAGCCTAATAGCGGGGGGGCACCCCGCAGATACGCAGTATTTT
. | TRBJ2-7 | . | TRBV18 | CASSPRPYEQYF | TGTGCCAGCTCACCACGGCCCTACGAGCAGTACTTC
. | TRBJ2-7 | . | TRBV9 | CASSVVGGSEQYF | TGTGCCAGCAGCGTAGTAGGAGGGAGCGAGCAGTACTTC
. | TRBJ1-2 | once | TRBV5-6 | CASSLGTANYGYTF | TGTGCCAGCAGCTTGGGAACTGCTAACTATGGCTACACCTTC
. | TRBJ1-1 | . | TRBV7-8 | CASSPRGGLNTEAFF | TGTGCCAGCAGCCCCCGCGGGGGATTGAACACTGAAGCTTTCTTT
. | TRBJ1-1 | . | TRBV2 | CASSEETRTEAFF | TGTGCCAGCAGTGAAGAAACTAGAACTGAAGCTTTCTTT
TRBD2 | TRBJ2-7 | few | TRBV30 | CALGGGPYEQYF | TGTGCCCTGGGCGGGGGACCCTACGAGCAGTACTTC
. | TRBJ1-2 | . | TRBV7-3 | CASSLTPSGDHGYTF | TGTGCCAGCAGCTTAACCCCCTCAGGGGACCATGGCTACACCTTC
TRBD2 | TRBJ2-3 | once | TRBV9 | CASTSLAGGPTDTQYF | TGTGCCAGCACGTCCTTAGCGGGGGGGCCCACAGATACGCAGTATTTT
. | TRBJ2-2 | . | TRBV5-4 | CASSFVMGELFF | TGTGCCAGCAGCTTTGTCATGGGGGAGCTGTTTTTT
TRBD1 | TRBJ1-5 | . | TRBV10-3 | CAISRQGPDQPQHF | TGTGCCATCAGTAGACAGGGGCCGGATCAGCCCCAGCATTTT
TRBD1 | TRBJ2-7 | . | TRBV5-5 | CASSRGQGVASSEQYF | TGTGCCAGCAGCAGGGGACAGGGGGTTGCCAGTAGCGAGCAGTACTTC
. | TRBJ2-5 | . | TRBV24-1 | CATSGTPVQGYQETQYF | TGTGCCACCAGTGGAACCCCAGTTCAGGGGTACCAAGAGACCCAGTACTTC
TRBD2 | TRBJ2-3 | . | TRBV6-5 | CASRLLRGGPDTQYF | TGTGCCAGCAGACTCCTCCGGGGGGGCCCTGATACGCAGTATTTT
. | TRBJ1-6 | . | TRBV6-5 | CASSYRQRGSPLHF | TGTGCCAGCAGTTACCGGCAGAGAGGCTCACCCCTCCACTTT
. | TRBJ1-5 | . | TRBV19 | CASKLADQPQHF | TGTGCCAGTAAATTAGCGGATCAGCCCCAGCATTTT
. | TRBJ1-2 | . | TRBV30 | CAWTSNYGYTF | TGTGCCTGGACTTCTAACTATGGCTACACCTTC
. | TRBJ1-3 | . | TRBV14 | CASSTTGGNTIYF | TGTGCCAGCAGCACCACAGGGGGAAACACCATATATTTT
TRBD1 | TRBJ1-5 | . | TRBV19 | CASSRQGASNQPQHF | TGTGCCAGTAGTAGACAGGGGGCTAGCAATCAGCCCCAGCATTTT
. | TRBJ2-7 | . | TRBV11-2 | CASSLDRGMYEQYF | TGTGCCAGCAGCTTAGACAGGGGTATGTACGAGCAGTACTTC
. | TRBJ2-5 | . | TRBV5-1 | CASSPGFRAGLEETQYF | TGCGCCAGCAGCCCCGGTTTTAGGGCAGGGTTGGAGGAGACCCAGTACTTC
TRBD1 | TRBJ2-7 | . | TRBV7-3 | CASSPDRGSSYEQYF | TGTGCCAGCAGCCCCGACAGGGGAAGCTCCTACGAGCAGTACTTC
. | TRBJ2-1 | . | TRBV25-1 | CASSESRDNEQFF | TGTGCCAGCAGTGAATCCAGGGACAATGAGCAGTTCTTC
. | TRBJ1-3 | . | TRBV3-1/TRBV3-2 | CASSQGGRSGNTIYF | TGTGCCAGCAGCCAAGGAGGTCGCTCTGGAAACACCATATATTTT
. | TRBJ2-5 | . | TRBV5-4 | CASSLGGVMETQYF | TGTGCCAGCAGCTTGGGGGGGGTTATGGAGACCCAGTACTTC
TRBD1 | TRBJ1-6 | . | TRBV5-8 | CASSSGTVNSPLHF | TGTGCCAGCAGCTCAGGGACAGTTAATTCACCCCTCCACTTT
. | TRBJ1-1 | once | TRBV5-1 | CASSPPGQGTAFF | TGCGCCAGCAGCCCCCCAGGGCAGGGGACAGCTTTCTTT
. | TRBJ1-6 | few | TRBV5-1 | CASSLFNGSPLHF | TGCGCCAGCAGCTTGTTTAACGGTTCACCCCTCCACTTT
TRBD1 | TRBJ1-6 | . | TRBV19 | CASRMDRVNSPLHF | TGTGCCAGTAGGATGGACAGGGTAAATTCACCCCTCCACTTT
. | TRBJ2-7 | . | TRBV6-6 | CASSYGGTPDEQYF | TGTGCCAGCAGTTACGGCGGCACCCCGGACGAGCAGTACTTC
TRBD1 | TRBJ2-5 | . | TRBV2 | CASSPTGGVGETQYF | TGTGCCAGCAGTCCTACAGGGGGCGTGGGAGAGACCCAGTACTTC
. | TRBJ2-7 | . | TRBV5-1 | CASSENRDSISYEQYF | TGCGCCAGCAGCGAGAACCGGGACTCCATCTCCTACGAGCAGTACTTC
TRBD2 | TRBJ2-3 | . | TRBV13 | CASSSRLAGGPFPDTDTQYF | TGTGCCAGCAGCTCTCGACTAGCGGGGGGTCCATTTCCCGACACAGATACGCAGTATTTT
. | TRBJ2-3 | . | TRBV2 | CASSAESPTDTQYF | TGTGCCAGCAGTGCGGAGTCTCCCACAGATACGCAGTATTTT
. | TRBJ1-5 | few | TRBV6-5 | CASSYSLYSNQPQHF | TGTGCCAGCAGTTACTCGTTATATAGCAATCAGCCCCAGCATTTT
TRBD1 | TRBJ1-3 | . | TRBV19 | CASSEAGQSSGNTIYF | TGTGCCAGTAGTGAGGCGGGACAGAGCTCTGGAAACACCATATATTTT
. | TRBJ1-6 | few | TRBV5-4 | CASSLGRNSPLHF | TGTGCCAGCAGCTTGGGCAGAAATTCACCCCTCCACTTT
. | TRBJ2-2 | . | TRBV19 | CASSIGRLDTGELFF | TGTGCCAGTAGTATTGGTCGGTTAGACACCGGGGAGCTGTTTTTT
TRBD2 | TRBJ2-7 | . | TRBV11-2 | CASSPSTLAGLGEQYF | TGTGCCAGCAGCCCGTCAACTCTAGCGGGGTTGGGCGAGCAGTACTTC
. | TRBJ1-3 | . | TRBV28 | CASSFGVGNTIYF | TGTGCCAGCAGTTTCGGAGTTGGAAACACCATATATTTT
. | TRBJ2-3 | . | TRBV10-3 | CAISGMRGRADTQYF | TGTGCCATCAGTGGCATGAGAGGTCGAGCAGATACGCAGTATTTT
TRBD2 | TRBJ2-5 | many | TRBV3-1/TRBV3-2 | CASSPSWMPGGGRETQYF | TGTGCCAGCAGCCCATCCTGGATGCCGGGCGGGGGTAGAGAGACCCAGTACTTC
TRBD1 | TRBJ1-2 | . | TRBV2 | CASSPGTGYGYTF | TGTGCCAGCAGCCCCGGGACAGGGTATGGCTACACCTTC
TRBD1 | TRBJ1-1 | . | TRBV5-4 | CASSLDPTGALNTEAFF | TGTGCCAGCAGCTTGGATCCGACAGGGGCGTTGAACACTGAAGCTTTCTTT
TRBD1 | TRBJ1-6 | . | TRBV28 | CASSSGQGFLISPLHF | TGTGCCAGCAGTTCAGGACAGGGGTTTCTAATTTCACCCCTCCACTTT
TRBD2 | TRBJ2-5 | . | TRBV11-3 | CASSELSGGEDETQYF | TGTGCCAGCAGCGAATTGAGCGGGGGGGAAGATGAGACCCAGTACTTC
. | TRBJ1-1 | . | TRBV3-1/TRBV3-2 | CASSPPGKINTEAFF | TGTGCCAGCAGCCCGCCAGGGAAGATTAACACTGAAGCTTTCTTT
. | TRBJ2-7 | many | TRBV30 | CAWSGLGLNEQYF | TGTGCCTGGAGTGGTCTAGGCCTGAACGAGCAGTACTTC
TRBD1 | TRBJ1-4 | . | TRBV4-2 | CASSGRQGGNEKLFF | TGTGCCAGCAGCGGTCGACAGGGGGGAAATGAAAAACTGTTTTTT
TRBD1 | TRBJ1-2 | . | TRBV6-4 | CASSEAPGTGGPSGYTF | TGTGCCAGCAGTGAGGCCCCCGGGACAGGGGGCCCCTCTGGCTACACCTTC
TRBD2 | TRBJ2-3 | . | TRBV6-1 | CASSERLAGWTDTQYF | TGTGCCAGCAGTGAACGCCTAGCGGGGTGGACAGATACGCAGTATTTT
. | TRBJ1-5 | . | TRBV19 | CASSMRWGQGSNQPQHF | TGTGCCAGTAGTATGAGGTGGGGGCAGGGGAGCAATCAGCCCCAGCATTTT
. | TRBJ2-3 | . | TRBV15 | CATSEQVYALTSTDTQYF | TGTGCCACCAGCGAACAGGTTTACGCTTTAACTAGCACAGATACGCAGTATTTT